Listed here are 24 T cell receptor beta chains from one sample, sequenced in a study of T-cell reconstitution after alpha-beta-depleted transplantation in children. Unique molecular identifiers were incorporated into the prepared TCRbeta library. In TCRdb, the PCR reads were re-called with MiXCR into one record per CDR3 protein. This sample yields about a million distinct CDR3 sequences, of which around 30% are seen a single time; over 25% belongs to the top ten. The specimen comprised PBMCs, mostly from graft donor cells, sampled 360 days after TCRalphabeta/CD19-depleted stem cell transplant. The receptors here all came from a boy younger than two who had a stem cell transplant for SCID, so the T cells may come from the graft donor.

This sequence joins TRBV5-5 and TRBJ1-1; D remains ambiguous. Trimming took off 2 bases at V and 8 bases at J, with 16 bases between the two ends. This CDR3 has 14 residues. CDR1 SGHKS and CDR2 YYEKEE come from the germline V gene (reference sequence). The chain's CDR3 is CASSLLRALREAFF. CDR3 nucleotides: TGTGCCAGCAGCTTACTCCGGGCCCTTCGGGAAGCTTTCTTT.

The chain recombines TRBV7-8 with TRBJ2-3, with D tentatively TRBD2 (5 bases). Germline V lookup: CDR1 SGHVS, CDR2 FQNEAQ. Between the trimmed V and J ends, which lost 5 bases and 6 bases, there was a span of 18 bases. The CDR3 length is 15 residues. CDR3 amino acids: CASSQRQISKDTQYF. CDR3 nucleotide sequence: TGTGCCAGCAGCCAGCGGCAGATTAGCAAGGATACGCAGTATTTT.

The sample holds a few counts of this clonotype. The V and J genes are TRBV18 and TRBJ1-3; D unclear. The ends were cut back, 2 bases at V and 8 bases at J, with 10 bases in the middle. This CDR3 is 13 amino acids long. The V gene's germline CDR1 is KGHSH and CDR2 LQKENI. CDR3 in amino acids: CASSPGRRDTIYF. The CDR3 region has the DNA TGTGCCAGCTCACCAGGGAGGAGGGACACCATATATTTT.

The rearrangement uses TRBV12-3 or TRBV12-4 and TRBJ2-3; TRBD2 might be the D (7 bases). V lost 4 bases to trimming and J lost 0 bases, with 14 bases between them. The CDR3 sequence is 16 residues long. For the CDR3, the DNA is TGTGCCAGCAGTTCCGAGGGGGGGCGGAGCACAGATACGCAGTATTTT. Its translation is CASSSEGGRSTDTQYF.

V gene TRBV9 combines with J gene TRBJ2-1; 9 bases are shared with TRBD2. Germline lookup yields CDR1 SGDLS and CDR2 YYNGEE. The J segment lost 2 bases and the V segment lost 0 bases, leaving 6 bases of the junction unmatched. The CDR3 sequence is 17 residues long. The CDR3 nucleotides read TGTGCCAGCAGCGTAGAGATAGCGGGGGCCCCCTACAATGAGCAGTTCTTC. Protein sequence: CASSVEIAGAPYNEQFF.

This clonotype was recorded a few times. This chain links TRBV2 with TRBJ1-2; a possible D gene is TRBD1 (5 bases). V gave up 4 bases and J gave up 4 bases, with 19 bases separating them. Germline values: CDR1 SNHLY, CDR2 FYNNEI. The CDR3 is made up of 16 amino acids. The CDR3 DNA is TGTGCCAGCAGTGCAGGGTATCCCCCTACCGGCTATGGCTACACCTTC. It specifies CASSAGYPPTGYGYTF. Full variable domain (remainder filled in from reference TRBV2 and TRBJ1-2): EPEVTQTPSHQVTQMGQEVILRCVPISNHLYFYWYRQILGQKVEFLVSFYNNEISEKSEIFDDQFSVERPDGSNFTLKIRSTKLEDSAMYFCASSAGYPPTGYGYTFGSGTRLTVV.

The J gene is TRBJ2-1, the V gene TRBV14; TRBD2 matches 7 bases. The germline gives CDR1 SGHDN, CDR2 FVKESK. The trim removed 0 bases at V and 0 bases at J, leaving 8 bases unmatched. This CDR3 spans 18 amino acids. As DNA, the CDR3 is TGTGCCAGCAGCCAAGAAATCGGGCGGGGGTACTCCTACAATGAGCAGTTCTTC. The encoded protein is CASSQEIGRGYSYNEQFF.

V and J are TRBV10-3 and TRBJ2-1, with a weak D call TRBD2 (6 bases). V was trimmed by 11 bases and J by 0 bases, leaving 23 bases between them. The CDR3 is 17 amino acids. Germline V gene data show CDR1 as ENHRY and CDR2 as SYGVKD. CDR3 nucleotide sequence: TGTGCCTCGGGCGGGATCCTACTAGAGAGCTCCTACAATGAGCAGTTCTTC. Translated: CASGGILLESSYNEQFF.

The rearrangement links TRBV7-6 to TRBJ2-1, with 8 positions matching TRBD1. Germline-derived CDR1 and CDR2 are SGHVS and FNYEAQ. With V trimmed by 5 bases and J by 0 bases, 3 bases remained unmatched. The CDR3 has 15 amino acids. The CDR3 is CASSRGQASYNEQFF. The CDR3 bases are TGTGCCAGCAGCCGGGGACAGGCCTCCTACAATGAGCAGTTCTTC.

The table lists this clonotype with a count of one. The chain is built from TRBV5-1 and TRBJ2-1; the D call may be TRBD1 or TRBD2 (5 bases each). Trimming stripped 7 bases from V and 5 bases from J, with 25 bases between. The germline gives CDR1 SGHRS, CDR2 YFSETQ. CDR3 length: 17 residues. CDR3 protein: CASGIPSLVHRHNEQFF. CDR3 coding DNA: TGCGCCAGCGGCATCCCGTCACTAGTCCACAGGCACAATGAGCAGTTCTTC.

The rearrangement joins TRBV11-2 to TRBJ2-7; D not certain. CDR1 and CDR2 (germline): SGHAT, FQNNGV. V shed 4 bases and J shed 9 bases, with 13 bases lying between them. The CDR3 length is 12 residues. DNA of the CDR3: TGTGCCAGCAGCTATCCCCACTTAAGGCAGTACTTC. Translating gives CASSYPHLRQYF.

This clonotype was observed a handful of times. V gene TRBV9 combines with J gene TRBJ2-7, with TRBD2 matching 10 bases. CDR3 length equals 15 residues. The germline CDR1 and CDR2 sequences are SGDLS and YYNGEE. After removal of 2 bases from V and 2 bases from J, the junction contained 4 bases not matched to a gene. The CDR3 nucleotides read TGTGCCAGCAGCGTTAGCGGGGGGCCTGCCTACGAGCAGTACTTC. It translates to CASSVSGGPAYEQYF.

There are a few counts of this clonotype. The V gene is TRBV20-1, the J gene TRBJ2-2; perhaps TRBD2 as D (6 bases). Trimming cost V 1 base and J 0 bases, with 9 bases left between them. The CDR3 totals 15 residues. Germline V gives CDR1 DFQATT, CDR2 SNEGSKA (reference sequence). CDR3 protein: CSARGLATNTGELFF. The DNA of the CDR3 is TGCAGTGCTAGAGGGCTAGCGACGAACACCGGGGAGCTGTTTTTT.

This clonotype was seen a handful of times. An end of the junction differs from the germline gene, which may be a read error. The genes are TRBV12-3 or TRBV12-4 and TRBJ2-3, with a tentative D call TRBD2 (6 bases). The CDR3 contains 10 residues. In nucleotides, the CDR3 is TGTGCCAGCAGCAGGGCCGGGACTGAGTTT. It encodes CASSRAGTEF.

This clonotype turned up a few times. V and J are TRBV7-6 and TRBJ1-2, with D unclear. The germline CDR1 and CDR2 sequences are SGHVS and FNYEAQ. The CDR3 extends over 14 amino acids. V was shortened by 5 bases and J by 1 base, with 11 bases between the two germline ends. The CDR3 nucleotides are TGTGCCAGCAGCCCCCTGGGCGGTAACTATGGCTACACCTTC. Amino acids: CASSPLGGNYGYTF.

In nucleotides, the CDR3 is TGTGCCACCAGTTGGAAATCCGGGGAGACCCAGTACTTC. Its protein is CATSWKSGETQYF. The rearrangement joins TRBV15 to TRBJ2-5; D uncertain. V lost 6 bases and J lost 5, with 13 bases in between. This CDR3 spans 13 amino acids. CDR1 and CDR2 from the germline V gene are LNHNV and YYDKDF (reference sequence).

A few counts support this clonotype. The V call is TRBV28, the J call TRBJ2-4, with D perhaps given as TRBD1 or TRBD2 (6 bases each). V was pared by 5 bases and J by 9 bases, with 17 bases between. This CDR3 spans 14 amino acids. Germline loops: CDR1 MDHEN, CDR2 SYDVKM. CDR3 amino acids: CASSVRGPRPIQYF. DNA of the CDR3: TGTGCCAGCAGTGTTCGGGGGCCCAGACCCATTCAGTACTTC. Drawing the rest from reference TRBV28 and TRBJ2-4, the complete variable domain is DVKVTQSSRYLVKRTGEKVFLECVQDMDHENMFWYRQDPGLGLRLIYFSYDVKMKEKGDIPEGYSVSREKKERFSLILESASTNQTSMYLCASSVRGPRPIQYFGAGTRLSVL.

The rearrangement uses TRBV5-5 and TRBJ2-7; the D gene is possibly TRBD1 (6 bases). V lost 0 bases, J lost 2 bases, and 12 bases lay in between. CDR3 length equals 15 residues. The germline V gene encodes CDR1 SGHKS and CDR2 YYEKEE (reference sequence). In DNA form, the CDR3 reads TGTGCCAGCAGCTTGGGTCCAGGGGAAGCCTACGAGCAGTACTTC. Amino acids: CASSLGPGEAYEQYF.

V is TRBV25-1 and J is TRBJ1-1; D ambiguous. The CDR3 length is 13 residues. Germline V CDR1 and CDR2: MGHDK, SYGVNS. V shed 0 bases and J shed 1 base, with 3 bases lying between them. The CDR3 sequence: CASSEYRNTEAFF. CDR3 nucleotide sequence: TGTGCCAGCAGTGAATACAGGAACACTGAAGCTTTCTTT.

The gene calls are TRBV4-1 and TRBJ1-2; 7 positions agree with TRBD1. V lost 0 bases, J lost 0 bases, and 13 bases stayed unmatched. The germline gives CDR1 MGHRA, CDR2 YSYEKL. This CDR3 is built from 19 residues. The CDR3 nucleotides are TGCGCCAGCAGCCAAGATCAAACAGGGGCAGGAGAGGCTAACTATGGCTACACCTTC. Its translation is CASSQDQTGAGEANYGYTF.

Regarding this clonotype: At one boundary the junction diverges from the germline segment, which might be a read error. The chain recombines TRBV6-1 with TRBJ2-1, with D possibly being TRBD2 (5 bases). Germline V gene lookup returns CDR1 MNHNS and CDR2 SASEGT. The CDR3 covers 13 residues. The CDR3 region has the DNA TGTGCCAGCACTGAAGCAGGAGGAAGTGAGCAGTTCTTC. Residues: CASTEAGGSEQFF.

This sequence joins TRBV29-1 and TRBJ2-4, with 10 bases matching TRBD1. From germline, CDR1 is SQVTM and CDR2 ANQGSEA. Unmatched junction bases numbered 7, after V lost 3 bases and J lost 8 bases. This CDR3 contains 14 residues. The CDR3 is CSVEGADRGDIQYF. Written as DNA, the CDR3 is TGCAGCGTTGAGGGGGCGGACAGGGGGGACATTCAGTACTTC.

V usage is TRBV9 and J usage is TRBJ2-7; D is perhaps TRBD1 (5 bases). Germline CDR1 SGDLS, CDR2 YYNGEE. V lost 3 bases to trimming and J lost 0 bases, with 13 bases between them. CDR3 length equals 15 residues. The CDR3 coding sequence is TGTGCCAGCAGCGGAGACGGGCAGGGCTCCTACGAGCAGTACTTC. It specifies CASSGDGQGSYEQYF.

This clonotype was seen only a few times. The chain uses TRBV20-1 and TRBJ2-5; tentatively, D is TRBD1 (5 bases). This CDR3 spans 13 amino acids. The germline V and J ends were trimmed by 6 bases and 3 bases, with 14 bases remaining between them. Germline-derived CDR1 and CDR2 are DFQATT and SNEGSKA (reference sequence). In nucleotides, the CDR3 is TGCAGTGCCTACACCGACAGAGAAGAGACCCAGTACTTC. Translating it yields CSAYTDREETQYF.